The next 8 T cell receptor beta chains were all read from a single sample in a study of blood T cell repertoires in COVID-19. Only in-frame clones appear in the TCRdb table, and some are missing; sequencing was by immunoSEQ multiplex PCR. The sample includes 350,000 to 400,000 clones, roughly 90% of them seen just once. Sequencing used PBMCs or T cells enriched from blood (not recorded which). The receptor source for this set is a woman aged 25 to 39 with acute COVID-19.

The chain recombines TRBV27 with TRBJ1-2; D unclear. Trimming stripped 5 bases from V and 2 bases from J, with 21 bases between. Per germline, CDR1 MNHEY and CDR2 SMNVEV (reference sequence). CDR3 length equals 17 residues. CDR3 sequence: CASSNGKAQKFNYGYTF. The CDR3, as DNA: TGTGCCAGCAGTAACGGGAAGGCTCAAAAATTCAACTATGGCTACACCTTC.

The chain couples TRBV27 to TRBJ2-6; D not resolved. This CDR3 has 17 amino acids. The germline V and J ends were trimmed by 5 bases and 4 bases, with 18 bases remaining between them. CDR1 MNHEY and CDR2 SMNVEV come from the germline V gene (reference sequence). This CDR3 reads CASSPSVLLRGANVLTF. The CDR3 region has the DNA TGTGCCAGCAGTCCGAGTGTTTTACTACGCGGGGCCAACGTCCTGACTTTC. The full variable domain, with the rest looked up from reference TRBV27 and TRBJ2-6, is EAQVTQNPRYLITVTGKKLTVTCSQNMNHEYMSWYRQDPGLGLRQIYYSMNVEVTDKGDVPEGYKVSRKEKRNFPLILESPSPNQTSLYFCASSPSVLLRGANVLTFGAGSRLTVL.

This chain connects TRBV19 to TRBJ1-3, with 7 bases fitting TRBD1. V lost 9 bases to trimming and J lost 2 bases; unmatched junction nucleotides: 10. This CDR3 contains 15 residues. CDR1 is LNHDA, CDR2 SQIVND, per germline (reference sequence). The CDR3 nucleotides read TGTGCCAGCAGACAGGGCCAAAGTCCTGGAAACACCATATATTTT. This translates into CASRQGQSPGNTIYF.

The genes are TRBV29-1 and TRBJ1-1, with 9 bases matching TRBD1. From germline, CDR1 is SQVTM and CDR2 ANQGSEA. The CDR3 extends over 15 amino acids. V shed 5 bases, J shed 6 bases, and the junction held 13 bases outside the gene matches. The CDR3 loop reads CSVRGTGTSGPEAFF. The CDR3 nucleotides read TGCAGCGTTAGAGGGACAGGGACATCGGGACCTGAAGCTTTCTTT.

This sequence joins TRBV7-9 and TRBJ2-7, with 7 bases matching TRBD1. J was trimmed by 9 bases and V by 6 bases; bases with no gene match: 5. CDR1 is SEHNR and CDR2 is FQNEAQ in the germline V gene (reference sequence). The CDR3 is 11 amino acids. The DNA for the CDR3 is TGTGCCAGCAGTTCAGGGGGATGGCAGTACTTC. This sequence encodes CASSSGGWQYF.

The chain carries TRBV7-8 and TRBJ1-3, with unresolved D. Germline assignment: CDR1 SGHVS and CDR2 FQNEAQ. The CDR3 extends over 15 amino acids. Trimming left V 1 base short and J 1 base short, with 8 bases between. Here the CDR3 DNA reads TGTGCCAGCAGCTTAGGGTCGGGGTCTGGAAACACCATATATTTT. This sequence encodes CASSLGSGSGNTIYF.

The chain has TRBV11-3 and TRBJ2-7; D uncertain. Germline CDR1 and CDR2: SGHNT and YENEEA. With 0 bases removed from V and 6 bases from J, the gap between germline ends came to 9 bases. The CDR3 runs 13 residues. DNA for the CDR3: TGTGCCAGCAGCTTAGAGTCCCGGTCCGAGCAGTACTTC. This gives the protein CASSLESRSEQYF.

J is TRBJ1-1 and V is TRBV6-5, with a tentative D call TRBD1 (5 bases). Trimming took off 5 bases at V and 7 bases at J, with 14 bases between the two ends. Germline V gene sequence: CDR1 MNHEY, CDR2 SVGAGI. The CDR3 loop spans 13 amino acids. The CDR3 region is CASSIQGGFEAFF. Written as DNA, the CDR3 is TGTGCCAGCAGTATTCAGGGAGGCTTTGAAGCTTTCTTT.